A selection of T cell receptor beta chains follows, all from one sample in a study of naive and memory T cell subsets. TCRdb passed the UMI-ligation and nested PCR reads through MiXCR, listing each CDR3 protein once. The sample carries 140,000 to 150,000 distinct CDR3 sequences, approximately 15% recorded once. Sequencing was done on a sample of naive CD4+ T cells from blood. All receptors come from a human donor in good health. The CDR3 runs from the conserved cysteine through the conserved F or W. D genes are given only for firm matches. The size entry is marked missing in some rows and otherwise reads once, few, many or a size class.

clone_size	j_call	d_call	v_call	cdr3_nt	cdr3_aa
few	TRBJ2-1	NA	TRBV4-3	TGCGCCAGCAGCCAAGAGGGTGCCCCGGGCAGCTCCTACAATGAGCAGTTCTTC	CASSQEGAPGSSYNEQFF
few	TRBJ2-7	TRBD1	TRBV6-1	TGTGCCAGCAGTCAAGACAGGGGGCGAGAGCAGTACTTC	CASSQDRGREQYF
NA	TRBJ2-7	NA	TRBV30	TGTGCCTGGAGTGTCACGAAGCTGTTAGAGCAGTACTTC	CAWSVTKLLEQYF
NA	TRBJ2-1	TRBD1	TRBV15	TGTGCCACCAGCAGAGAAAAGACAGGGGCCTACAATGAGCAGTTCTTC	CATSREKTGAYNEQFF
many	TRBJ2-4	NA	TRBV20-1	TGCAGTGCCGAGGGGGAAATACAGGGCATTCAGTACTTC	CSAEGEIQGIQYF
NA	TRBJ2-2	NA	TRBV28	TGTGCCAGCAGAAGGACAGCCTCGAACACCGGGGAGCTGTTTTTT	CASRRTASNTGELFF
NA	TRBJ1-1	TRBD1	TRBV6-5	TGTGCCAGCAGTTCCTACCAGACAGGGTGTGACACTGAAGCTTTCTTT	CASSSYQTGCDTEAFF
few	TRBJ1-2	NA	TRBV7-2	TGTGCCAGCAGCTTAGCGGCAGACTCGTCCTATGGCTACACCTTC	CASSLAADSSYGYTF
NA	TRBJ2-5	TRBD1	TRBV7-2	TGTGCCAGCAGCTTACCTAGGGGGCCTGAGACCCAGTACTTC	CASSLPRGPETQYF
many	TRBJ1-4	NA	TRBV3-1	TGTGCCAGCAGCCAGCAGGGTGCAACTAATGAAAAACTGTTTTTT	CASSQQGATNEKLFF
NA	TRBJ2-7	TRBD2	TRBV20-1	TGCAGTGCCTTGCGGGGGACCCTCTACGAGCAGTACTTC	CSALRGTLYEQYF
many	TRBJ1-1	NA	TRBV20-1	TGCAGTGCTAGGACAGAGAAGAACACTGAAGCTTTCTTT	CSARTEKNTEAFF
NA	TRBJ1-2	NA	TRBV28	TGTGCCAGCAGTCTTGGGGGAAAACTTAAGGAGTACTATGGCTACACCTTC	CASSLGGKLKEYYGYTF
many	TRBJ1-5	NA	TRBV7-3	TGTGCCAGCAGCTTAACGGGGGATCAGCCCCAGCATTTT	CASSLTGDQPQHF
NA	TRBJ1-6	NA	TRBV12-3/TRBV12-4	TGTGCCAGTAAAATACGGGGCTCCTATAATTCACCCCTCCACTTT	CASKIRGSYNSPLHF
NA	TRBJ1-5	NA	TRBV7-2	TGTGCCAGCAGCTTAGGGCCCCAGGGCAGTCAGCCCCAGCATTTT	CASSLGPQGSQPQHF
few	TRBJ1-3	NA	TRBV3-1	TGTGCCAGCAGCCATCAGACAGTTTGGGGAAACACCATATATTTT	CASSHQTVWGNTIYF
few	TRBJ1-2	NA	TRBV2	TGTGCCAGCGGACAGAGCTATGGCTACACCTTC	CASGQSYGYTF
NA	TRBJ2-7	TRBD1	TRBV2	TGTGCCAGCTTAGGGGGGCCGGGACAGGGGGCCTCCTACGAGCAGTACTTC	CASLGGPGQGASYEQYF
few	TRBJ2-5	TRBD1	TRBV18	TGTGCCAGCTCACCACAGTACGGGACAGAAGAGACCCAGTACTTC	CASSPQYGTEETQYF
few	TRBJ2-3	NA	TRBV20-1	TGCAGTGCTAGAGCCACCGAAAGCTGGGGGAGCACAGATACGCAGTATTTT	CSARATESWGSTDTQYF
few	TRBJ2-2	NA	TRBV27	TGTGCCAGCAGTTTATACTCCCCAGGGTTGGGCGGGGAGCTGTTTTTT	CASSLYSPGLGGELFF
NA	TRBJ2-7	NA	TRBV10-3	TGTGCCATCAGTGAGACAGGGTCGGGGGCCTACGAGCAGTACTTC	CAISETGSGAYEQYF
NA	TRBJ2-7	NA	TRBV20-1	TGCAGTGCTAGAGATGTTCCAGCCTCCTACGAGCAGTACTTC	CSARDVPASYEQYF
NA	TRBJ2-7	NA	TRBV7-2	TGTGCCAGCAACCAGGAGACCTACGAGCAGTACTTC	CASNQETYEQYF
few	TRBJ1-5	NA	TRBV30	TGTGCCTGGAGTTACTCCATGGATCAGCCCCAGCATTTT	CAWSYSMDQPQHF
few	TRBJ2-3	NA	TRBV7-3	TGTGCCAGCAGCGCGGGACAGAGCACAGATACGCAGTATTTT	CASSAGQSTDTQYF
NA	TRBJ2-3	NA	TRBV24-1	TGTGCCACCAGCTCTCCTTCCGGGACTTCCTTGGCAGATACGCAGTATTTT	CATSSPSGTSLADTQYF